Presented here are 12 T cell receptor beta chains from one specimen sequenced in a study of T cells after posttransplantation cyclophosphamide. Data came from immunoSEQ multiplex PCR; TCRdb stores just in-frame clones and leaves some out. Altogether roughly 7,400 clones were found in the sample, and no singletons occur. Busulfan-fludarabine conditioning, marrow transplant, and cyclophosphamide on days +3 and +4 were administered. The sequencing here drew on PBMCs, taken after allogeneic stem cell transplant with posttransplant cyclophosphamide. All receptors derive from a female patient between 50 and 60 years old who received an allogeneic stem cell transplant from a related donor, was CMV-positive, and had no GVHD. These T cells may partly come from the graft donor.

This clone was seen repeatedly, ten times or more. The J gene is TRBJ1-1, the V gene TRBV5-4; TRBD1 matches 7 bases. CDR1 is SGHNT and CDR2 is YYREEE in the germline V gene (reference sequence). The CDR3 runs 13 residues. The J segment lost 4 bases and the V segment lost 5 bases, leaving 5 bases of the junction unmatched. CDR3 amino acids: CASSQTGPTEAFF. The CDR3 DNA reads TGTGCCAGCAGTCAGACAGGGCCCACTGAAGCTTTCTTT.

This clone was counted ten times or more. The sample holds other DNA sequences that translate to the same CDR3. The gene calls are TRBV7-9 and TRBJ2-7, with 14 nucleotides matching TRBD2. From germline, CDR1 is SEHNR and CDR2 FQNEAQ (reference sequence). Unmatched junction bases numbered 7, after V lost 6 bases and J lost 6 bases. The CDR3 is 15 residues long. Here the CDR3 reads CASRDGTSGSSEQYF. The CDR3 DNA is TGTGCCAGCAGGGACGGGACTAGCGGGAGCAGCGAGCAGTACTTC.

This clone showed up many times. The chain links TRBV28 to TRBJ1-2, with D perhaps matching TRBD1 (6 bases). The V gene's germline CDR1 is MDHEN and CDR2 SYDVKM. The V end lost 1 base, the J end lost 8 bases, and 20 bases lay between the germline ends. This CDR3 contains 16 residues. This CDR3 is CASSLSGTLSPSGYTF. DNA for the CDR3: TGTGCCAGCAGTTTATCGGGGACACTCTCTCCATCAGGCTACACCTTC.

The sample holds a few counts of this clone. The genes are TRBV18 and TRBJ2-2, with 11 nucleotides matching TRBD2. The CDR3 is 16 amino acids. V lost 0 bases, J lost 7 bases, and 4 bases stayed unmatched. Germline CDR1 is KGHSH and CDR2 is LQKENI. The CDR3 here is CASSPPGLAARGELFF. The DNA of the CDR3 is TGTGCCAGCTCACCACCGGGACTAGCGGCCCGCGGGGAGCTGTTTTTT.

There are many counts of this clone. This sequence joins TRBV2 and TRBJ2-5, with 8 bases lining up with TRBD1. This CDR3 is 12 amino acids long. Germline CDR1 reads SNHLY; CDR2 reads FYNNEI. The junction had 3 bases not matched to a gene; V was cut back by 7 bases and J by 5 bases. The CDR3 region is CASTTGGETQYF. In DNA form, the CDR3 reads TGTGCCAGCACAACAGGGGGTGAGACCCAGTACTTC.

The sample holds many counts of this clone. The chain uses TRBV28 and TRBJ2-7; TRBD2 aligns across 15 bases. After removal of 5 bases from V and 4 bases from J, the junction contained 3 bases not matched to a gene. Germline loops: CDR1 MDHEN, CDR2 SYDVKM. This CDR3 spans 15 amino acids. CDR3: CASSPGLAGGYEQYF. For the CDR3, the DNA is TGTGCCAGCAGTCCCGGACTAGCGGGAGGGTACGAGCAGTACTTC.

This clone was counted many times. The chain is built from TRBV5-1 and TRBJ2-5; 8 bases are shared with TRBD2. J lost 5 bases, V lost 4 bases, and 10 bases had no gene match. This CDR3 is 15 amino acids long. Germline CDR1 and CDR2: SGHRS and YFSETQ. CDR3 nucleotide sequence: TGCGCCAGCAGCCCCGAAAGCGGGAGAGGGGAGACCCAGTACTTC. Its translation: CASSPESGRGETQYF.

The sample holds many counts of this clone. The V and J genes are TRBV19 and TRBJ2-2; 11 bases are shared with TRBD2. Per germline, CDR1 LNHDA and CDR2 SQIVND (reference sequence). The CDR3 length is 19 residues. V gave up 8 bases and J gave up 2 bases; unmatched junction bases: 16. CDR3 sequence reads: CASRSPGLAAGSNTGELFF. The DNA of the CDR3 is TGTGCCAGTCGCAGTCCGGGACTAGCGGCCGGTTCAAACACCGGGGAGCTGTTTTTT.

This clone was detected ten times or more. The chain combines TRBV5-1 with TRBJ2-7, with TRBD1 identical over 8 bases. This CDR3 contains 14 residues. V lost 4 bases, J lost 7 bases, and 10 bases stayed unmatched. Per the germline V gene, CDR1 is SGHRS and CDR2 is YFSETQ. CDR3 sequence (DNA): TGCGCCAGCAGCCTGTCCGGGACAGGAGTAGAGCAGTACTTC. The encoded protein is CASSLSGTGVEQYF.

This clone came up many times. The CDR3 region has the DNA TGTGCCAGCAGCGTAGATCAGGGACAGGGTGGCGAGCAGTACTTC. Translating gives CASSVDQGQGGEQYF. V usage is TRBV9 and J usage is TRBJ2-7, with TRBD1 matching over 9 bases. V was clipped by 0 bases and J by 6 bases; unmatched bases: 7. The CDR3 length is 15 residues. Germline CDR1 SGDLS, CDR2 YYNGEE.

The sample holds many counts of this clone. The CDR3 sequence: CASSPSGGANTGELFF. DNA of the CDR3: TGTGCCAGCTCTCCGAGCGGGGGAGCGAACACCGGGGAGCTGTTTTTT. The chain combines TRBV18 with TRBJ2-2; 8 positions agree with TRBD2. With V trimmed by 6 bases and J by 0 bases, 6 bases remained unmatched. The CDR3 loop spans 16 amino acids. CDR1 KGHSH and CDR2 LQKENI come from the germline V gene.

This clone was found many times. J is TRBJ2-7 and V is TRBV7-9; D is ambiguous. CDR1 is SEHNR and CDR2 is FQNEAQ in the germline V gene (reference sequence). The CDR3 has 11 residues. V was pared by 5 bases and J by 2 bases, with 4 bases between. CDR3 protein: CASSPTYEQYF. CDR3 nucleotides: TGTGCCAGCAGCCCAACCTACGAGCAGTACTTC.